This is a list of T cell receptor beta chains from one sample in a study of persistence of HIV-infected CD4 T cells. Data came from immunoSEQ multiplex PCR; TCRdb stores just in-frame clones and leaves some out. Of 40,000 or so clones listed, 88% are singletons. Their target antigens are unknown. The sample here was CD4+ T cells sorted from PBMCs after approximately 20-hour stimulation, taken from a patient who received antiretroviral therapy. These TCRs come from an adult woman with HIV who was CMV-seropositive. Each CDR3 is given with its conserved first and last residue. Fields, in order: clone size, V gene, J gene, CDR3 protein. Expanded clones are given a class, and other clones once, few, many or no size at all.

NA	TRBV15	TRBJ2-1	CATSGLSRNEQFF
NA	TRBV30	TRBJ2-3	CAWGVAVGADTQYF
NA	TRBV6-5	TRBJ2-5	CASSYAQGLVTQYF
NA	TRBV4-2	TRBJ2-1	CASSPSLARVMKFF
NA	TRBV27	TRBJ1-2	CASSPDRGRGNYGYTF
NA	TRBV24-1	TRBJ2-2	CATSDLTFSTGELFF
few	TRBV4-2	TRBJ2-7	CASSQDVRGQGLREQYF
NA	TRBV3-1/TRBV3-2	TRBJ1-2	CASSQDLRRGQSNYGYTF
once	TRBV2	TRBJ1-4	CASRERQGREKLFF
NA	TRBV4-1	TRBJ1-4	CASSQFTGTGGEKLFF
NA	TRBV10-1	TRBJ1-5	CASSERGDRELSQPQHF
NA	TRBV18	TRBJ1-1	CASSPTVNTEAFF
NA	TRBV12-3/TRBV12-4	TRBJ2-7	CASSLPPVYEQYF
few	TRBV19	TRBJ2-1	CASSISGGAENEQFF
NA	TRBV10-1	TRBJ1-1	CASSEVEGLGTEAFF
NA	TRBV30	TRBJ1-1	CAWNRWTPSNTEAFF
NA	TRBV5-1	TRBJ1-1	CASSLGTEGTEAFF
NA	TRBV9	TRBJ1-2	CASSVETWGARGYTF
NA	TRBV29-1	TRBJ2-1	CSVGAMGSEQFF
NA	TRBV5-1	TRBJ2-7	CASRISGGPYEQYF
NA	TRBV12-3/TRBV12-4	TRBJ1-1	CASGQTNTEAFF
NA	TRBV24-1	TRBJ1-1	CATSDLYRTSMNTEAFF
NA	TRBV15	TRBJ1-2	CATSRRARNYGYTF
NA	TRBV30	TRBJ1-4	CACRDRGPANEKLFF
NA	TRBV5-1	TRBJ1-1	CASSNAQGAQDTEAFF
NA	TRBV7-2	TRBJ1-2	CASSLAVPQGNYGYTF
NA	TRBV5-6	TRBJ1-2	CASSPLPGQGRDGYTF
NA	TRBV5-4	TRBJ2-7	CASSFPNLAGAGEQYF
NA	TRBV28	TRBJ1-1	CASRPLGAGNTEAFF
NA	TRBV19	TRBJ1-1	CASSIDSTGMNTEAFF
NA	TRBV7-6	TRBJ2-5	CASSPLGGHQETQYF
NA	TRBV7-8	TRBJ1-4	CASSPTTATNEKLFF
NA	TRBV29-1	TRBJ2-3	CSVAIDRDTQYF
NA	TRBV5-4	TRBJ2-6	CASSATGIGFSGANVLTF
once	TRBV5-6	TRBJ2-3	CASTPWGGGAADTQYF